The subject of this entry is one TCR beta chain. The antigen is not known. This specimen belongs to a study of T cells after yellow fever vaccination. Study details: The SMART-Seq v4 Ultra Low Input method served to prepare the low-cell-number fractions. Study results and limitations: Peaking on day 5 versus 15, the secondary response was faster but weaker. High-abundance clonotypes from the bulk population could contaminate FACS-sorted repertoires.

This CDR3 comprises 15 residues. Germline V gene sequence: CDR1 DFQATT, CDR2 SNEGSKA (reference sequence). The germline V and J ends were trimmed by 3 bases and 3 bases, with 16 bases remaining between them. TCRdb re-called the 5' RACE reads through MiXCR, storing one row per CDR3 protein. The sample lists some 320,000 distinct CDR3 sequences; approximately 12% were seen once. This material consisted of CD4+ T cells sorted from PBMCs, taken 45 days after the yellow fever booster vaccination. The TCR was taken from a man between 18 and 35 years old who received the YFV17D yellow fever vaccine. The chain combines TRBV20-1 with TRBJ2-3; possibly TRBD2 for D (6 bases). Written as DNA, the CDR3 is TGCAGTGCTAGTGGGTCCGCGGGGAAGACAGATACGCAGTATTTT. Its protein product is CSASGSAGKTDTQYF.